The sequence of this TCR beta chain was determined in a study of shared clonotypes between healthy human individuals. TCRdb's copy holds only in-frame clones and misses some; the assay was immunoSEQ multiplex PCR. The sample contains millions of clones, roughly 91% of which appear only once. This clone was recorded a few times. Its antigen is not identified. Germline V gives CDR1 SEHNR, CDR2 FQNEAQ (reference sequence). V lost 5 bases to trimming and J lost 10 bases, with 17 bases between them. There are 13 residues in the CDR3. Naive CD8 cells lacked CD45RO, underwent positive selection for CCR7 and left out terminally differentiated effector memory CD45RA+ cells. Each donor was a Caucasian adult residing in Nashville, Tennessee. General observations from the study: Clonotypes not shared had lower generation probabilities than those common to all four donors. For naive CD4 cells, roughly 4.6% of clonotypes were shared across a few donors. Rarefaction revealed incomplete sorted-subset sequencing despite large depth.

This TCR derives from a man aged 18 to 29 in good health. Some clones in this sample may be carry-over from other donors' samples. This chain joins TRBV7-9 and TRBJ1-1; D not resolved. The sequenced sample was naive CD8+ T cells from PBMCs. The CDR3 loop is CASSPPLSEGAFF. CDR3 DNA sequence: TGTGCCAGCAGCCCTCCCCTGTCGGAAGGAGCTTTCTTT. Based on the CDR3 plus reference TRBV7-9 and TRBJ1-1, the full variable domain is DTGVSQNPRHKITKRGQNVTFRCDPISEHNRLYWYRQTLGQGPEFLTYFQNEAQLEKSRLLSDRFSAERPKGSFSTLEIQRTEQGDSAMYLCASSPPLSEGAFFGQGTRLTVV.